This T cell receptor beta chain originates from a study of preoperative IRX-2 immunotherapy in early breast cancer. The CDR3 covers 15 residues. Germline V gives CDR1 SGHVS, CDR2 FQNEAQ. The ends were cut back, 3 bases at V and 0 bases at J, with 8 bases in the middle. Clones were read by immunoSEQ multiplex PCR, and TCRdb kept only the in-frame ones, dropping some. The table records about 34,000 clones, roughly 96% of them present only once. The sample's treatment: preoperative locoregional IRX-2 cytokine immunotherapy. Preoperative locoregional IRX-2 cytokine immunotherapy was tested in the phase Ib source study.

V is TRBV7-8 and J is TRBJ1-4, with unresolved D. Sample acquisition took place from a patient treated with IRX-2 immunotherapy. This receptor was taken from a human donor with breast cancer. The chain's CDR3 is CASSFGLSTNEKLFF. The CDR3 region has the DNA TGTGCCAGCAGCTTTGGGCTTTCAACTAATGAAAAACTGTTTTTT.